This T cell receptor beta chain is from a study of T cell repertoires in cytomegalovirus infection. Background on the study: Public TCR beta signatures indicated both CMV infection and matching HLA type.

TCRdb analysed the reads with MiXCR anew, one entry per CDR3 protein. The sample has 400,000 to 550,000 distinct CDR3 sequences; roughly 12% are singletons. Germline V CDR1 and CDR2: MNHNS, SASEGT. The CDR3 has 13 residues. V lost 4 bases to trimming and J lost 5 bases, with 11 bases between them. Points from the study as a whole: Cumulative frequency (of public TCR beta family members) identified carriers of CMV plus the relevant HLA. CMV-specific TCR beta clonotypes restricted by HLA-C were the ones dominating the ex vivo response.

The sample holds a few counts of this clonotype. Antigen unknown. The origin of this receptor is a human donor in good health (CMV status not recorded). Some clones in this sample may be carry-over from other donors' samples. The sequenced sample consisted of PBMCs. The genes are TRBV6-1 and TRBJ1-1; no clear D gene. The CDR3 nucleotides are TGTGCCAGCAGTGGACAAGAGGGAACTGAAGCTTTCTTT. Residues: CASSGQEGTEAFF.